What follows are 30 T cell receptor beta chains derived from one specimen sequenced in a study of blood T cell repertoires in COVID-19 (TCRdb year 2020). The protocol used for the library was the immunoSEQ multiplex PCR assay. Entries here come from immuneACCESS through TCRdb and include only in-frame sequences with V and J called. Some clones fail to appear in such tables; in the studies checked, an unresolved V gene covers under half of the shortfall, and the cause of the remainder is unknown. The sample includes about 160,000 clones, with approximately 81% observed a single time. Over 15% of the sample is held by the ten biggest clonotypes. The sequenced sample consisted of PBMCs or T cells enriched from blood (not recorded which). These receptors all come from a man in his fifties or sixties who had recovered from COVID-19.

The chain couples TRBV4-1 to TRBJ2-5; D uncertain. Per germline, CDR1 MGHRA and CDR2 YSYEKL. The CDR3 loop spans 15 amino acids. The V gene lost 1 base and the J gene lost 4 bases, with 13 bases spanning the gap. Here the CDR3 reads CASSQAVGFPETQYF. CDR3 bases: TGCGCCAGCAGCCAAGCCGTCGGGTTTCCAGAGACCCAGTACTTC.

Note on this clone: A read error may produce the germline difference seen at one junction end. This chain uses TRBV5-1 with TRBJ2-1, with a weak D call TRBD1 (6 bases). The CDR3 consists of 14 residues. Germline V lookup: CDR1 SGHRS, CDR2 YFSETQ. The CDR3 DNA reads as TGCGCCAGCACTGACAGGAGCTCCTCCAATGAGCAGTTCTTC. As protein: CASTDRSSSNEQFF. Drawing the rest from reference TRBV5-1 and TRBJ2-1, the complete variable domain is KAGVTQTPRYLIKTRGQQVTLSCSPISGHRSVSWYQQTPGQGLQFLFEYFSETQRNKGNFPGRFSGRQFSNSRSEMNVSTLELGDSALYLCASTDRSSSNEQFFGPGTRLTVL.

This chain uses TRBV27 with TRBJ1-2, with 8 nucleotides matching TRBD1. Germline lookup yields CDR1 MNHEY and CDR2 SMNVEV (reference sequence). This CDR3 is built from 18 residues. The trim removed 3 bases at V and 3 bases at J, leaving 15 bases unmatched. In DNA form, the CDR3 reads TGTGCCAGCAGTTTTCTATACAAAGCAGGGGGCTTTGACTATGGCTACACCTTC. Protein product: CASSFLYKAGGFDYGYTF.

V gene TRBV5-6 combines with J gene TRBJ2-5; 13 bases line up with TRBD2. V lost 0 bases, J lost 5 bases, and 4 bases stayed unmatched. CDR3 length: 16 residues. Germline CDR1 SGHDT, CDR2 YYEEEE. The DNA for the CDR3 is TGTGCCAGCAGCTTGGGACTAGCGGGAGGATCGGAGACCCAGTACTTC. Its protein is CASSLGLAGGSETQYF.

This clone was seen once. The chain has TRBV7-2 and TRBJ2-1; a possible D gene is TRBD2 (5 bases). This CDR3 has 15 residues. Between the trimmed V and J ends, which lost 1 base and 2 bases, there was a span of 9 bases. In germline, CDR1 is SGHTA, CDR2 FQGNSA. The CDR3 spells CASSLEVSAYNEQFF. The CDR3 nucleotides read TGTGCCAGCAGCTTAGAGGTTAGCGCCTACAATGAGCAGTTCTTC.

The rearrangement joins TRBV15 to TRBJ2-5; TRBD2 agrees at 11 bases. There are 18 residues in the CDR3. The junction had 8 bases not matched to a gene; V was cut back by 0 bases and J by 2 bases. CDR1 LNHNV and CDR2 YYDKDF come from the germline V gene (reference sequence). The CDR3 region has the DNA TGTGCCACCAGCAGAGATTGGATGGGGACTAGCGGACAAGAGACCCAGTACTTC. It encodes CATSRDWMGTSGQETQYF.

CDR3 sequence reads: CASSDLSRGMNTEAFF. The CDR3 bases are TGTGCCAGCAGTGATCTTTCTCGGGGGATGAACACTGAAGCTTTCTTT. The V gene is TRBV25-1, the J gene TRBJ1-1; a weak D match, TRBD1 (5 bases). The CDR3 runs to 16 residues. Germline-derived CDR1 and CDR2 are MGHDK and SYGVNS. V was clipped by 3 bases and J by 0 bases, with 14 bases between them.

This chain links TRBV30 with TRBJ1-2, with D possibly being TRBD1 (5 bases). The CDR3 spans 12 residues. CDR1 is GTSNPN, CDR2 SVGIG, per germline (reference sequence). Trimming pared 3 bases from V and 4 bases from J, leaving 9 bases between. In nucleotides, the CDR3 is TGTGCCTGGAGCCGGGGGATCTATGGCTACACCTTC. This translates into CAWSRGIYGYTF.

The gene calls are TRBV11-2 and TRBJ2-2; no clear D gene. This CDR3 is built from 14 residues. CDR1 is SGHAT, CDR2 FQNNGV, per germline. With 5 bases removed from V and 1 base from J, the gap between germline ends came to 8 bases. Here the CDR3 DNA reads TGTGCCAGCAGCGTGGTCAGGAACACCGGGGAGCTGTTTTTT. Its translation: CASSVVRNTGELFF.

This clone came up once. V is TRBV6-5 and J is TRBJ1-2, with 7 nucleotides matching TRBD1. The germline gives CDR1 MNHEY, CDR2 SVGAGI. The J segment lost 8 bases and the V segment lost 0 bases, leaving 3 bases of the junction unmatched. CDR3 length: 13 residues. The CDR3 sequence is CASSYSTGEGYTF. In DNA, the CDR3 is TGTGCCAGCAGTTACTCAACAGGGGAGGGCTACACCTTC.

This chain joins TRBV18 and TRBJ1-1, with a possible D match to TRBD1 (6 bases). The CDR3 is 15 amino acids. Trimming pared 3 bases from V and 1 base from J, leaving 12 bases between. Germline V gene sequence: CDR1 KGHSH, CDR2 LQKENI. CDR3 amino acids: CASSPLDSGNTEAFF. DNA of the CDR3: TGTGCCAGCTCACCGTTGGACAGTGGGAACACTGAAGCTTTCTTT.

The chain uses TRBV5-1 and TRBJ2-5; TRBD1 might be the D (6 bases). Germline V gene lookup returns CDR1 SGHRS and CDR2 YFSETQ. CDR3 size: 15 residues. V lost 3 bases to trimming and J lost 0 bases, with 12 bases between them. The CDR3 loop is CASSSVTGNQETQYF. The CDR3 DNA reads as TGCGCCAGCAGCTCGGTAACAGGGAACCAAGAGACCCAGTACTTC.

The rearrangement uses TRBV6-4 and TRBJ2-7; no firm D call. In germline, CDR1 is MRHNA, CDR2 SNTAGT. V shed 4 bases and J shed 2 bases, with 6 bases lying between them. The CDR3 has 12 amino acids. CDR3 nucleotides: TGTGCCAGCAGTGTTGCGGCCTACGAGCAGTACTTC. It yields the protein CASSVAAYEQYF.

The chain combines TRBV28 with TRBJ1-1; D might be TRBD1 (6 bases). The CDR3 totals 16 residues. CDR1 is MDHEN, CDR2 SYDVKM, per germline. V was clipped by 3 bases and J by 2 bases, with 16 bases between them. CDR3 in DNA: TGTGCCAGCAGTTTTAGACCGGGACATGTCAACACTGAAGCTTTCTTT. Protein product: CASSFRPGHVNTEAFF. The whole variable domain, filled in from reference TRBV28 and TRBJ1-1, reads DVKVTQSSRYLVKRTGEKVFLECVQDMDHENMFWYRQDPGLGLRLIYFSYDVKMKEKGDIPEGYSVSREKKERFSLILESASTNQTSMYLCASSFRPGHVNTEAFFGQGTRLTVV.

The V call is TRBV18, the J call TRBJ2-1; 12 bases fit TRBD2. Germline CDR1 KGHSH, CDR2 LQKENI. Trimming at V came to 3 bases and at J to 2 bases, leaving 5 bases not matched to a gene. The CDR3 extends over 17 amino acids. The CDR3 is CASSPNPSGRAYNEQFF. The CDR3 nucleotides read TGTGCCAGCTCACCCAACCCTAGCGGGAGGGCCTACAATGAGCAGTTCTTC. The full variable domain, rest sourced from reference TRBV18 and TRBJ2-1, is NAGVMQNPRHLVRRRGQEARLRCSPMKGHSHVYWYRQLPEEGLKFMVYLQKENIIDESGMPKERFSAEFPKEGPSILRIQQVVRGDSAAYFCASSPNPSGRAYNEQFFGPGTRLTVL.

V usage is TRBV7-6 and J usage is TRBJ1-3; D uncertain. V was clipped by 1 base and J by 0 bases, with 13 bases between them. Germline CDR1 is SGHVS and CDR2 is FNYEAQ. This CDR3 contains 17 residues. The CDR3 here is CASSLGIGDYSGNTIYF. CDR3 coding DNA: TGTGCCAGCAGCTTAGGAATAGGAGATTACTCTGGAAACACCATATATTTT.

The gene calls are TRBV7-9 and TRBJ1-2; D is uncertain. CDR3 length: 11 amino acids. Deletions cut 1 base from V and 12 bases from J, with 9 bases between. Germline assignment: CDR1 SEHNR and CDR2 FQNEAQ (reference sequence). Written as DNA, the CDR3 is TGTGCCAGCAGCTTAGGGCAATCAAACACCTTC. This gives the protein CASSLGQSNTF.

V and J are TRBV9 and TRBJ2-6; 8 bases fit TRBD1. This CDR3 has 15 residues. The germline V gene encodes CDR1 SGDLS and CDR2 YYNGEE. After removal of 4 bases from V and 8 bases from J, the junction contained 8 bases not matched to a gene. The DNA of the CDR3 is TGTGCCAGCAGCTTAAGGACAGGGTCTACCAACGTCCTGACTTTC. This sequence encodes CASSLRTGSTNVLTF. Looking up the rest from reference TRBV9 and TRBJ2-6 gives the full variable domain: DSGVTQTPKHLITATGQRVTLRCSPRSGDLSVYWYQQSLDQGLQFLIQYYNGEERAKGNILERFSAQQFPDLHSELNLSSLELGDSALYFCASSLRTGSTNVLTFGAGSRLTVL.

This chain joins TRBV28 and TRBJ1-5; D perhaps matches TRBD1 (5 bases). The V gene lost 2 bases and the J gene lost 16 bases, with 21 bases spanning the gap. This CDR3 contains 14 residues. The germline V gene encodes CDR1 MDHEN and CDR2 SYDVKM. CDR3 DNA sequence: TGTGCCAGCAGTTTACGGGGCGGAGAAGGGGCGGGACATTTT. Translated: CASSLRGGEGAGHF.

J is TRBJ1-3 and V is TRBV5-1, with TRBD1 as a possible D gene (5 bases). CDR3 size: 16 residues. Per the germline V gene, CDR1 is SGHRS and CDR2 is YFSETQ. V was trimmed by 0 bases and J by 2 bases, leaving 12 bases between them. CDR3 sequence: CASSLDRARAGNTIYF. The CDR3, as DNA: TGCGCCAGCAGCTTGGATCGGGCCAGGGCTGGAAACACCATATATTTT.

V is TRBV5-4 and J is TRBJ1-2; 7 bases line up with TRBD1. The germline CDR1 and CDR2 sequences are SGHNT and YYREEE (reference sequence). The CDR3 totals 14 residues. V trimming: 2 bases; J trimming: 2 bases; junction bases outside the gene matches: 3. DNA of the CDR3: TGTGCCAGCAGCTTCGGACAGGCCAACTATGGCTACACCTTC. Translating gives CASSFGQANYGYTF.

This sequence joins TRBV5-1 and TRBJ1-1; tentative D call: TRBD1 (5 bases). The CDR3 loop spans 15 amino acids. CDR1 SGHRS and CDR2 YFSETQ come from the germline V gene. Trimming left V 0 bases short and J 1 base short, with 10 bases between. The CDR3 here is CASSLEGFPNTEAFF. The CDR3 coding sequence is TGCGCCAGCAGCTTGGAGGGGTTCCCGAACACTGAAGCTTTCTTT. The full variable domain, with the rest looked up from reference TRBV5-1 and TRBJ1-1, is KAGVTQTPRYLIKTRGQQVTLSCSPISGHRSVSWYQQTPGQGLQFLFEYFSETQRNKGNFPGRFSGRQFSNSRSEMNVSTLELGDSALYLCASSLEGFPNTEAFFGQGTRLTVV.

The chain carries TRBV6-1 and TRBJ1-4; TRBD1 might be the D (5 bases). V lost 0 bases and J 5 bases, leaving 7 bases between the germline ends. The CDR3 extends over 14 amino acids. Germline loops: CDR1 MNHNS, CDR2 SASEGT. The CDR3 DNA reads as TGTGCCAGCAGTGAAGCCCGACAGAATGAAAAACTGTTTTTT. It encodes CASSEARQNEKLFF.

This chain connects TRBV7-2 to TRBJ2-7, with TRBD1 as a possible D gene (5 bases). Germline V gives CDR1 SGHTA, CDR2 FQGNSA. V lost 5 bases to trimming and J lost 3 bases, with 11 bases between them. The CDR3 totals 13 residues. The CDR3 protein is CASSRDSFYEQYF. CDR3 nucleotide sequence: TGTGCCAGCAGCAGAGACAGCTTCTACGAGCAGTACTTC.

This chain uses TRBV7-8 with TRBJ2-3; TRBD2 agrees at 7 bases. This CDR3 is 16 amino acids long. J gave up 1 base and V 3 bases, and 7 bases lay outside the gene matches. Per germline, CDR1 SGHVS and CDR2 FQNEAQ. The CDR3 bases are TGTGCCAGCAGCTTCCGGACTGGGGGGGGCACAGATACGCAGTATTTT. Translated, it gives CASSFRTGGGTDTQYF.

The chain links TRBV29-1 to TRBJ2-1; 7 bases are shared with TRBD1. The germline V gene encodes CDR1 SQVTM and CDR2 ANQGSEA. Germline trimming cut 8 bases from V and 7 bases from J; bases unmatched to any gene: 11. The CDR3 runs 13 residues. CDR3 sequence reads: CSQRGRKGNEQFF. As DNA, the CDR3 is TGCAGCCAGAGGGGGCGCAAGGGAAATGAGCAGTTCTTC.

The genes are TRBV5-5 and TRBJ2-2; a weak D match, TRBD2 (6 bases). This CDR3 has 16 amino acids. The germline gives CDR1 SGHKS, CDR2 YYEKEE (reference sequence). Deletions cut 0 bases from V and 5 bases from J, with 14 bases between. The CDR3 DNA reads TGTGCCAGCAGCTTGGCCGGGGGAAGTTCGACCGGGGAGCTGTTTTTT. This translates into CASSLAGGSSTGELFF.

This chain joins TRBV6-5 and TRBJ1-3; 7 nucleotides agree with TRBD1. Per the germline V gene, CDR1 is MNHEY and CDR2 is SVGAGI. The CDR3 runs to 14 residues. Trimming at V came to 4 bases and at J to 4 bases, leaving 4 bases not matched to a gene. CDR3 bases: TGTGCCAGCAGTTTTGGACAGGCGGGAAACACCATATATTTT. The encoded protein is CASSFGQAGNTIYF.

The chain joins TRBV15 to TRBJ2-6, with unresolved D. Germline V gene lookup returns CDR1 LNHNV and CDR2 YYDKDF (reference sequence). The V and J ends lost 0 bases and 0 bases respectively, with 3 bases between them. The CDR3 is 15 amino acids. The CDR3 sequence: CATSRDHSGANVLTF. As DNA, the CDR3 is TGTGCCACCAGCAGAGATCACTCTGGGGCCAACGTCCTGACTTTC.

This chain joins TRBV3-1 (or the pseudogene TRBV3-2) and TRBJ1-4; the match to TRBD1 covers 7 bases. V shed 0 bases and J 6 bases; nucleotides not matched to a gene: 7. The CDR3 has 16 residues. Germline-derived CDR1 and CDR2 are LGHDT and YNNKEL (reference sequence). CDR3: CASSQDAVRGYEKLFF. The CDR3 bases are TGTGCCAGCAGCCAAGACGCGGTCAGGGGGTATGAAAAACTGTTTTTT.